The rows below give T cell receptor beta chains drawn from one sample of a study of neurological immune-mediated disorders. TCRdb re-called the 5' RACE reads through MiXCR, storing one row per CDR3 protein. The sample consists of about 55,000 distinct CDR3 sequences, under 4.5% of them appearing once. Material: CD4+ T cells from blood. Receptor source: a middle-aged woman with multiple sclerosis. The CDR3 runs from the conserved cysteine through the conserved F or W. A D gene is named only where the DNA matches it firmly. Clone sizes are given selectively: once, few, many, or a class where the clone is expanded.

CDR3nt: TGCGCCAGCAGCCCCGGCAGTCACCCTACAGATACGCAGTATTTT
CDR3aa: CASSPGSHPTDTQYF
len: 15
abundance: many
d_gene: -
v_gene: TRBV5-1
j_gene: TRBJ2-3

CDR3nt: TGTGCCAGCAGCAAAGCGCAGGGGCAGGGGGAAGCCTACGAGCAGTACTTC
CDR3aa: CASSKAQGQGEAYEQYF
len: 17
abundance: many
d_gene: -
v_gene: TRBV21-1
j_gene: TRBJ2-7

CDR3nt: TGCAGTGCTGGCTGGAGGGGGGGTATCGGGGAGACCCAGTACTTC
CDR3aa: CSAGWRGGIGETQYF
len: 15
abundance: many
d_gene: -
v_gene: TRBV20-1
j_gene: TRBJ2-5

CDR3nt: TGCGCCAGCAGCCTGACAGGGGGTATGAACACTGAAGCTTTCTTT
CDR3aa: CASSLTGGMNTEAFF
len: 15
abundance: many
d_gene: TRBD1
v_gene: TRBV5-1
j_gene: TRBJ1-1

CDR3nt: TGCGCCAGCAGCTTGGGGACAGGGGACGGCTACACCTTC
CDR3aa: CASSLGTGDGYTF
len: 13
abundance: many
d_gene: TRBD1
v_gene: TRBV5-1
j_gene: TRBJ1-2

CDR3nt: TGCAGTGCTAGAGAAAAGTATAGCAGTAGCAATCAGCCCCAGCATTTT
CDR3aa: CSAREKYSSSNQPQHF
len: 16
abundance: many
d_gene: -
v_gene: TRBV20-1
j_gene: TRBJ1-5

CDR3nt: TGCAGCGCCCCCGGCCCGTGGCGCACTGAAGCTTTCTTT
CDR3aa: CSAPGPWRTEAFF
len: 13
abundance: many
d_gene: -
v_gene: TRBV29-1
j_gene: TRBJ1-1

CDR3nt: TGTGCCAGCAGGGGACAGGGATACGAGCAGTACTTC
CDR3aa: CASRGQGYEQYF
len: 12
abundance: many
d_gene: TRBD1
v_gene: TRBV6-6
j_gene: TRBJ2-7

CDR3nt: TGTGCCAGCAGCTTATCGGGGGGGGCCTATGAGCAGTTCTTC
CDR3aa: CASSLSGGAYEQFF
len: 14
abundance: many
d_gene: TRBD2
v_gene: TRBV7-3
j_gene: TRBJ2-1

CDR3nt: TGTGCCAGCTCACCCCCGGGTAATTATCGCTACGAGCAGTACTTC
CDR3aa: CASSPPGNYRYEQYF
len: 15
abundance: many
d_gene: -
v_gene: TRBV18
j_gene: TRBJ2-7

CDR3nt: TGCGCCAACAGCCAGCTCGGGACAGCTAATGAAAAACTGTTTTTT
CDR3aa: CANSQLGTANEKLFF
len: 15
abundance: many
d_gene: TRBD1
v_gene: TRBV4-1
j_gene: TRBJ1-4

CDR3nt: TGTGCCAGCAGGTATGGACAGTATAATTCACCCCTCCACTTT
CDR3aa: CASRYGQYNSPLHF
len: 14
abundance: many
d_gene: -
v_gene: TRBV6-2/TRBV6-3
j_gene: TRBJ1-6

CDR3nt: TGTGCCATCAGTGAGCTCTCAGGGTGGAGGGCCAACGTCCTGACTTTC
CDR3aa: CAISELSGWRANVLTF
len: 16
abundance: many
d_gene: -
v_gene: TRBV10-3
j_gene: TRBJ2-6

CDR3nt: TGTGCCAGCAAGGCGGGAGATAGCACAGATACGCAGTATTTT
CDR3aa: CASKAGDSTDTQYF
len: 14
abundance: many
d_gene: TRBD2
v_gene: TRBV28
j_gene: TRBJ2-3

CDR3nt: TGCGCCAGCAGCTTGAGCCACACCATGGGAAACACTGAAGCTTTCTTT
CDR3aa: CASSLSHTMGNTEAFF
len: 16
abundance: many
d_gene: -
v_gene: TRBV5-1
j_gene: TRBJ1-1

CDR3nt: TGTGCCAGCACCCTAAGCGGGGGGACGTACAATGAGCAGTTCTTC
CDR3aa: CASTLSGGTYNEQFF
len: 15
abundance: many
d_gene: TRBD2
v_gene: TRBV7-2
j_gene: TRBJ2-1

CDR3nt: TGTGCCAGCAGCTTAGGGGGTGGGAACACTGAAGCTTTCTTT
CDR3aa: CASSLGGGNTEAFF
len: 14
abundance: many
d_gene: -
v_gene: TRBV5-1
j_gene: TRBJ1-1

CDR3nt: TGCAGTGCTAGTGGAGGCACCAGGAATCAGCCCCAGCATTTT
CDR3aa: CSASGGTRNQPQHF
len: 14
abundance: -
d_gene: -
v_gene: TRBV20-1
j_gene: TRBJ1-5

CDR3nt: TGTGCCAGCAGTTACAGGGGCGGACTTAGGACCGGGGAGCTGTTTTTT
CDR3aa: CASSYRGGLRTGELFF
len: 16
abundance: many
d_gene: -
v_gene: TRBV6-2/TRBV6-3
j_gene: TRBJ2-2

CDR3nt: TGCGCCAGCAGCTTGGAGGCGTACCCAAATTCACCCCTCCACTTT
CDR3aa: CASSLEAYPNSPLHF
len: 15
abundance: many
d_gene: -
v_gene: TRBV5-1
j_gene: TRBJ1-6

CDR3nt: TGCGCCAGCAGCTTGGAGGCAGGAGCCCTCTATGGCTACACCTTC
CDR3aa: CASSLEAGALYGYTF
len: 15
abundance: many
d_gene: -
v_gene: TRBV5-1
j_gene: TRBJ1-2

CDR3nt: TGCGCCAGCAGCTTGGCCCCAGGGGAGGAGACCCAGTACTTC
CDR3aa: CASSLAPGEETQYF
len: 14
abundance: many
d_gene: -
v_gene: TRBV5-1
j_gene: TRBJ2-5

CDR3nt: TGCGCCAGCAGCAGCTCGGGGGGGACAGGGTCCGTCAATGAGCAGTTCTTC
CDR3aa: CASSSSGGTGSVNEQFF
len: 17
abundance: many
d_gene: -
v_gene: TRBV5-1
j_gene: TRBJ2-1

CDR3nt: TGCGCCAGCAGCCAAGGCGGGCCGGCCACCACAGATACGCAGTATTTT
CDR3aa: CASSQGGPATTDTQYF
len: 16
abundance: many
d_gene: -
v_gene: TRBV4-1
j_gene: TRBJ2-3

CDR3nt: TGTGCTAGTGGTTTGGGGGGACAGGGGTCTTCACCCCTCCACTTT
CDR3aa: CASGLGGQGSSPLHF
len: 15
abundance: many
d_gene: TRBD1
v_gene: TRBV12-5
j_gene: TRBJ1-6

CDR3nt: TGTGCCAGCAGTGATTTCCAGGGGGAACAGCCCCAGCATTTT
CDR3aa: CASSDFQGEQPQHF
len: 14
abundance: few
d_gene: TRBD1
v_gene: TRBV2
j_gene: TRBJ1-5

CDR3nt: TGCGCCAGCAGTGACCCAGGGCAGGGCTACACCTTC
CDR3aa: CASSDPGQGYTF
len: 12
abundance: many
d_gene: -
v_gene: TRBV10-2
j_gene: TRBJ1-2

CDR3nt: TGCAGCGTTGCCGGGACATCGGGGGGGGTGGAAGCTTTCTTT
CDR3aa: CSVAGTSGGVEAFF
len: 14
abundance: many
d_gene: -
v_gene: TRBV29-1
j_gene: TRBJ1-1

CDR3nt: TGCGCCAGCAGCTTGGCCTCGGGGGCGGGAGGCTACACCTTC
CDR3aa: CASSLASGAGGYTF
len: 14
abundance: many
d_gene: -
v_gene: TRBV5-1
j_gene: TRBJ1-2

CDR3nt: TGTGCCAGCAGCTTAGCGGGCAGGGGCACCTATGGCTACACCTTC
CDR3aa: CASSLAGRGTYGYTF
len: 15
abundance: many
d_gene: -
v_gene: TRBV13
j_gene: TRBJ1-2

CDR3nt: TGTGCCAGCAGCAACAACTATTCTCCGACACAGGGCTTCGAACCCTACGAGCAGTACTTC
CDR3aa: CASSNNYSPTQGFEPYEQYF
len: 20
abundance: many
d_gene: -
v_gene: TRBV21-1
j_gene: TRBJ2-7

CDR3nt: TGCGCCAGCAGCCAGATGGCGAACACTGAAGCTTTCTTT
CDR3aa: CASSQMANTEAFF
len: 13
abundance: many
d_gene: -
v_gene: TRBV10-2
j_gene: TRBJ1-1

CDR3nt: TGTGCCAGCAGTCGGGACAGGGCTTATCAGCCCCAGCATTTT
CDR3aa: CASSRDRAYQPQHF
len: 14
abundance: -
d_gene: TRBD1
v_gene: TRBV2
j_gene: TRBJ1-5

CDR3nt: TGTGCCAGCAGCTTCCTAGCGAGCTCCTACAATGAGCAGTTCTTC
CDR3aa: CASSFLASSYNEQFF
len: 15
abundance: many
d_gene: -
v_gene: TRBV9
j_gene: TRBJ2-1

CDR3nt: TGCGCCAGCAGCGCAGTCTCCATCCAGGCCGCCGATGGTGAGCAGTTCTTC
CDR3aa: CASSAVSIQAADGEQFF
len: 17
abundance: many
d_gene: -
v_gene: TRBV4-1
j_gene: TRBJ2-1

CDR3nt: TGCGCCAGCAGCCTACCTCACAATGAGCAGTTCTTC
CDR3aa: CASSLPHNEQFF
len: 12
abundance: many
d_gene: -
v_gene: TRBV5-1
j_gene: TRBJ2-1

CDR3nt: TGTGCCAGCTCACCGAAGGTAAACAATGAGCAGTTCTTC
CDR3aa: CASSPKVNNEQFF
len: 13
abundance: many
d_gene: -
v_gene: TRBV18
j_gene: TRBJ2-1

CDR3nt: TGCAGTGCTAGTAGGGTGAGGGCCCTGAACACTGAAGCTTTCTTT
CDR3aa: CSASRVRALNTEAFF
len: 15
abundance: many
d_gene: -
v_gene: TRBV20-1
j_gene: TRBJ1-1

CDR3nt: TGTGCCAGCAGCTTGGAGGACCGAGGTTGGGGTACGCAGTATTTT
CDR3aa: CASSLEDRGWGTQYF
len: 15
abundance: many
d_gene: -
v_gene: TRBV5-5
j_gene: TRBJ2-3

CDR3nt: TGCGCCAGCAGCCCCACCCTCACAGATACGCAGTATTTT
CDR3aa: CASSPTLTDTQYF
len: 13
abundance: many
d_gene: -
v_gene: TRBV5-1
j_gene: TRBJ2-3

CDR3nt: TGTGCCAGCAGGCAGACAGGGGGCGGCAATCAGCCCCAGCATTTT
CDR3aa: CASRQTGGGNQPQHF
len: 15
abundance: many
d_gene: TRBD1
v_gene: TRBV6-2/TRBV6-3
j_gene: TRBJ1-5

CDR3nt: TGCGCCAGCAGCTTGGGTTCAGGGGGCCGAGGTGAGCAGTTCTTC
CDR3aa: CASSLGSGGRGEQFF
len: 15
abundance: many
d_gene: TRBD1
v_gene: TRBV5-1
j_gene: TRBJ2-1

CDR3nt: TGCAGTGCCCTCCCGCAGGGGAGCTCTGGAAACACCATATATTTT
CDR3aa: CSALPQGSSGNTIYF
len: 15
abundance: -
d_gene: -
v_gene: TRBV20-1
j_gene: TRBJ1-3

CDR3nt: TGCAGCGTTTCCTCAAGGACAGGGGGGTACGAGCAGTACTTC
CDR3aa: CSVSSRTGGYEQYF
len: 14
abundance: many
d_gene: TRBD1
v_gene: TRBV29-1
j_gene: TRBJ2-7

CDR3nt: TGCGCCAGCAGCTTGAACCCAGGGGCCTACGAGCAGTACTTC
CDR3aa: CASSLNPGAYEQYF
len: 14
abundance: many
d_gene: -
v_gene: TRBV5-1
j_gene: TRBJ2-7

CDR3nt: TGTGCCAGCAGCACCAGGGGGCCGGGCTCCTACAATGAGCAGTTCTTC
CDR3aa: CASSTRGPGSYNEQFF
len: 16
abundance: many
d_gene: TRBD1
v_gene: TRBV6-5
j_gene: TRBJ2-1

CDR3nt: TGCGCCAGCAGTGACAGGGGTTTGAACACTGAAGCTTTCTTT
CDR3aa: CASSDRGLNTEAFF
len: 14
abundance: many
d_gene: -
v_gene: TRBV10-2
j_gene: TRBJ1-1

CDR3nt: TGTGCCAGCAGTTACCCATGGGGGAATGAGCAGTTCTTC
CDR3aa: CASSYPWGNEQFF
len: 13
abundance: many
d_gene: -
v_gene: TRBV7-2
j_gene: TRBJ2-1

CDR3nt: TGTGCCATCAGTGAGGGCGGCCTACTGGGGGAGACCCAGTACTTC
CDR3aa: CAISEGGLLGETQYF
len: 15
abundance: many
d_gene: -
v_gene: TRBV10-3
j_gene: TRBJ2-5

CDR3nt: TGTGCCAGCAGAAAGGTCGGAACTGGGGGTGACCAAGAGACCCAGTACTTC
CDR3aa: CASRKVGTGGDQETQYF
len: 17
abundance: many
d_gene: -
v_gene: TRBV7-8
j_gene: TRBJ2-5

CDR3nt: TGTGCCAGCTCACCACGGACAGCTGAAGCTTTCTTT
CDR3aa: CASSPRTAEAFF
len: 12
abundance: many
d_gene: -
v_gene: TRBV18
j_gene: TRBJ1-1

CDR3nt: TGTGCCAGCAGCTTAGACCCGGGACACAGGGGGCCTACGCAGTATTTT
CDR3aa: CASSLDPGHRGPTQYF
len: 16
abundance: many
d_gene: TRBD1
v_gene: TRBV7-9
j_gene: TRBJ2-3

CDR3nt: TGCGCCAGCAGCCAAGACGGTGGAGGGGCCAACGTCCTGACTTTC
CDR3aa: CASSQDGGGANVLTF
len: 15
abundance: -
d_gene: -
v_gene: TRBV4-1
j_gene: TRBJ2-6

CDR3nt: TGTGCCATCAGTGAGTCACAGGGGCACGAAAGATACACCTTC
CDR3aa: CAISESQGHERYTF
len: 14
abundance: many
d_gene: TRBD1
v_gene: TRBV10-3
j_gene: TRBJ1-2

CDR3nt: TGCGCCAGCAGTGTGGGGACAGCCGGAAACACCATATATTTT
CDR3aa: CASSVGTAGNTIYF
len: 14
abundance: many
d_gene: TRBD1
v_gene: TRBV5-1
j_gene: TRBJ1-3

CDR3nt: TGTGCCAGCAGTTTATTAAGCGGGGCCCCAGATACGCAGTATTTT
CDR3aa: CASSLLSGAPDTQYF
len: 15
abundance: many
d_gene: TRBD2
v_gene: TRBV27
j_gene: TRBJ2-3

CDR3nt: TGCGCCAGCAGCTTGGAGAGCCTCTCTGGAAACACCATATATTTT
CDR3aa: CASSLESLSGNTIYF
len: 15
abundance: many
d_gene: -
v_gene: TRBV5-1
j_gene: TRBJ1-3

CDR3nt: TGTGCCAGCAGTTCTGGAGCTAATCAGCCCCAGCATTTT
CDR3aa: CASSSGANQPQHF
len: 13
abundance: few
d_gene: -
v_gene: TRBV27
j_gene: TRBJ1-5

CDR3nt: TGTGCCAGCAGTTTGCTGACAGATACGCAGTATTTT
CDR3aa: CASSLLTDTQYF
len: 12
abundance: many
d_gene: -
v_gene: TRBV12-3/TRBV12-4
j_gene: TRBJ2-3